Each of the 25 T cell receptor beta chains below was sequenced from the same sample in a study of beta chain features in type 1 diabetes. Reverse transcription of all isolated RNA meant that expressed TCRB transcripts were sequenced. The assay was immunoSEQ multiplex PCR, and TCRdb's table has in-frame clones only and misses some. Of hundreds of thousands of clones listed, 10% to 15% are singletons. Sample: naive CD4+ T cells from blood. These receptors came from a man aged 18 to 30 in good health.

V is TRBV7-3 and J is TRBJ2-1; TRBD1 matches 12 bases. CDR1 is SGHTA, CDR2 FQGTGA, per germline. The J segment lost 11 bases and the V segment lost 3 bases, leaving 8 bases of the junction unmatched. The CDR3 is made up of 15 amino acids. CDR3 loop: CASSLGQGASMKQFF. In nucleotides, the CDR3 is TGTGCCAGCAGCTTGGGACAGGGGGCTTCGATGAAGCAGTTCTTC. Based on the CDR3 plus reference TRBV7-3 and TRBJ2-1, the full variable domain is GAGVSQTPSNKVTEKGKYVELRCDPISGHTALYWYRQSLGQGPEFLIYFQGTGAADDSGLPNDRFFAVRPEGSVSTLKIQRTERGDSAVYLCASSLGQGASMKQFFGPGTRLTVL.

A few counts support this clone. The chain links TRBV28 to TRBJ2-5; D gene uncertain. The CDR3 spans 14 residues. Trimming cost V 6 bases and J 7 bases, with 18 bases left between them. Germline assignment: CDR1 MDHEN and CDR2 SYDVKM. The CDR3 nucleotides are TGTGCCAGCAGGTCTTTTAGGAGCCCGTGGACCCAGTACTTC. This codes for CASRSFRSPWTQYF.

This clone occurred a few times. The CDR3 reads CASSERGMGSGSRHEQFF. The DNA of the CDR3 is TGTGCCAGCAGCGAAAGGGGAATGGGAAGCGGGAGTAGGCATGAGCAGTTCTTC. This chain joins TRBV9 and TRBJ2-1; 8 nucleotides match TRBD2. The CDR3 sequence is 18 residues long. CDR1 is SGDLS and CDR2 is YYNGEE in the germline V gene. V lost 3 bases and J lost 8; bases outside the gene matches: 19.

This clone was detected a few times. The gene calls are TRBV30 and TRBJ1-5; 10 bases are a match to TRBD1. The CDR3 has 16 residues. CDR1 GTSNPN and CDR2 SVGIG come from the germline V gene (reference sequence). V shed 1 base, J shed 5 bases, and the junction held 8 bases outside the gene matches. The CDR3 bases are TGTGCCTGGAGTGCGTATCTGGGACAGGGGCATCAGCCCCAGCATTTT. Residues: CAWSAYLGQGHQPQHF.

V usage is TRBV7-2 and J usage is TRBJ2-7; a weak D match, TRBD1 (7 bases). Germline-derived CDR1 and CDR2 are SGHTA and FQGNSA. Trimming left V 4 bases short and J 3 bases short, with 10 bases between. The CDR3 spans 13 residues. For the CDR3, the DNA is TGTGCCAGCAGCTCCCAGGGGGGCTACGAGCAGTACTTC. Translated, it gives CASSSQGGYEQYF.

In its sample, this clone was seen once. The chain is built from TRBV5-4 and TRBJ2-2; TRBD2 matches 7 bases. Looked up from germline, CDR1 is SGHNT and CDR2 is YYREEE (reference sequence). The CDR3 is 16 residues long. V was clipped by 1 base and J by 4 bases; unmatched bases: 7. CDR3 DNA: TGTGCCAGCAGCTTGCAGCGGGGATCGACCACCGGGGAGCTGTTTTTT. Protein product: CASSLQRGSTTGELFF.

There are a few counts of this clone. The gene calls are TRBV11-2 and TRBJ2-1, with 10 bases lining up with TRBD2. The CDR3 has 16 residues. The V and J ends lost 3 bases and 9 bases, in that order; junction bases with no gene match: 11. The V gene's germline CDR1 is SGHAT and CDR2 FQNNGV. The CDR3 loop reads CASSFRLAGDPGEQFF. The CDR3 bases are TGTGCCAGCAGCTTCCGACTAGCGGGTGACCCCGGTGAGCAGTTCTTC.

This clone occurred a few times. The genes are TRBV6-5 and TRBJ1-2, with 8 bases fitting TRBD1. V shed 6 bases, J shed 6 bases, and the junction held 6 bases outside the gene matches. The CDR3 is 13 amino acids. CDR1 and CDR2 from the germline V gene are MNHEY and SVGAGI. The CDR3 coding sequence is TGTGCCAGCAGCGGACAGGGTTATGATGGCTACACCTTC. Its translation: CASSGQGYDGYTF.

This clone was observed a single time. The rearrangement uses TRBV28 and TRBJ2-1; D is perhaps TRBD2 (5 bases). The germline V gene has CDR1 MDHEN and CDR2 SYDVKM. V gave up 1 base and J gave up 0 bases, with 13 bases separating them. This CDR3 has 17 amino acids. The CDR3 spells CASSLSDFQSSYNEQFF. The CDR3 DNA sequence: TGTGCCAGCAGTTTATCGGACTTTCAGAGCTCCTACAATGAGCAGTTCTTC.

This clone has just a few counts. The rearrangement links TRBV9 to TRBJ2-7; 8 nucleotides match TRBD2. Germline CDR1 reads SGDLS; CDR2 reads YYNGEE. Trimming took 0 bases from V and 2 from J; bases not matched to a gene: 4. This CDR3 has 15 residues. The CDR3 nucleotides read TGTGCCAGCAGCGTAGCTCCTAGCGGGCCCTACGAGCAGTACTTC. It codes for CASSVAPSGPYEQYF.

In this sample, this clone turned up a few times. The gene calls are TRBV23-1 and TRBJ2-3, with 8 bases fitting TRBD2. TRBV23-1 is annotated as an ORF whose role is uncertain. This CDR3 region has 16 residues. J lost 2 bases, V lost 0 bases, and 4 bases had no gene match. The CDR3 loop reads CASSQSPGGTTDTQYF. The CDR3 nucleotides are TGCGCCAGCAGTCAATCGCCGGGGGGGACCACAGATACGCAGTATTTT.

V and J are TRBV30 and TRBJ1-6; D unclear. From germline, CDR1 is GTSNPN and CDR2 SVGIG (reference sequence). CDR3 length equals 13 residues. Trimming left V 2 bases short and J 9 bases short, with 11 bases between. The chain's CDR3 is CAWSLGSTSPLHF. In nucleotides, the CDR3 is TGTGCCTGGAGTTTAGGGAGCACTTCACCCCTCCACTTT.

This clone was picked up a small number of times. The V gene is TRBV18, the J gene TRBJ2-2; a possible D gene is TRBD1 (5 bases). The germline V gene has CDR1 KGHSH and CDR2 LQKENI. V was pared by 4 bases and J by 0 bases, with 9 bases between. The CDR3 is 15 amino acids. DNA of the CDR3: TGTGCCAGCTCACAAGGACAATCGAACACCGGGGAGCTGTTTTTT. It encodes CASSQGQSNTGELFF.

This clone appeared a few times. The CDR3 DNA follows: TGTGCCAGCAGCTTAGAGCGTGTAGTTGAAGAGACCCAGTACTTC. Translated: CASSLERVVEETQYF. This chain connects TRBV11-2 to TRBJ2-5; no clear D. This CDR3 spans 15 amino acids. V was cut by 0 bases and J by 3 bases, with 11 bases left in between. Germline V gene data show CDR1 as SGHAT and CDR2 as FQNNGV. The whole variable domain, filled in from reference TRBV11-2 and TRBJ2-5, reads EAGVAQSPRYKIIEKRQSVAFWCNPISGHATLYWYQQILGQGPKLLIQFQNNGVVDDSQLPKDRFSAERLKGVDSTLKIQPAKLEDSAVYLCASSLERVVEETQYFGPGTRLLVL.

There are a few counts of this clone. The chain employs TRBV6-5 and TRBJ1-6; tentative D call: TRBD1 (6 bases). The V end lost 0 bases, the J end lost 10 bases, and 16 bases lay between the germline ends. The germline V gene encodes CDR1 MNHEY and CDR2 SVGAGI. The CDR3 has 16 amino acids. CDR3 region: CASSYSGDKTGSPLHF. CDR3 DNA sequence: TGTGCCAGCAGTTACTCGGGGGACAAAACGGGCTCACCCCTCCACTTT.

The chain employs TRBV2 and TRBJ1-2; D perhaps matches TRBD1 (5 bases). This CDR3 region has 12 residues. With 8 bases removed from V and 2 bases from J, the gap between germline ends came to 9 bases. Per the germline V gene, CDR1 is SNHLY and CDR2 is FYNNEI. CDR3 region: CASLQENYGYTF. As DNA, the CDR3 is TGTGCCAGCTTACAGGAGAACTATGGCTACACCTTC.

This sequence joins TRBV10-3 and TRBJ2-1; 8 bases fit TRBD2. Germline values: CDR1 ENHRY, CDR2 SYGVKD. The V segment lost 0 bases and the J segment 5 bases; nucleotides outside the gene matches: 9. This CDR3 region has 17 residues. This CDR3 is CAISESYGRAGNNEQFF. For the CDR3, the DNA is TGTGCCATCAGTGAGTCTTACGGGAGGGCCGGAAACAATGAGCAGTTCTTC.

The chain combines TRBV19 with TRBJ2-1, with TRBD2 as a possible D gene (6 bases). V lost 6 bases and J 11 bases, leaving 20 bases between the germline ends. This CDR3 spans 14 amino acids. CDR1 LNHDA and CDR2 SQIVND come from the germline V gene (reference sequence). CDR3 nucleotide sequence: TGTGCCAGTAGAACTAGGAGGGGAAATACGAAGCAGTTCTTC. Its translation is CASRTRRGNTKQFF.

The genes are TRBV7-8 and TRBJ1-1; D is ambiguous. The CDR3 is 12 residues long. Deletions cut 5 bases from V and 4 bases from J, with 8 bases between. Germline V gives CDR1 SGHVS, CDR2 FQNEAQ. The CDR3 DNA reads as TGTGCCAGCAGCCCGCGGGGCACTGAAGCTTTCTTT. It is translated as CASSPRGTEAFF.

This clone was seen a handful of times. The chain carries TRBV2 and TRBJ2-7, with 10 bases aligning to TRBD2. Germline V lookup: CDR1 SNHLY, CDR2 FYNNEI. The length of the CDR3 is 16 residues. The V and J ends lost 1 base and 0 bases, in that order; junction bases with no gene match: 3. The CDR3 region has the DNA TGTGCCAGCAGTGAAGAGAGCGGGGGGGTCTCCTACGAGCAGTACTTC. Protein: CASSEESGGVSYEQYF.

This clone was detected only a few times. The chain joins TRBV5-4 to TRBJ2-1, with 9 bases fitting TRBD1. Germline trimming cut 5 bases from V and 2 bases from J; bases unmatched to any gene: 8. Germline CDR1 and CDR2: SGHNT and YYREEE (reference sequence). There are 16 residues in the CDR3. The CDR3 region has the DNA TGTGCCAGCAGTCCTACAGGGGGCACTACCTACAATGAGCAGTTCTTC. Its protein product is CASSPTGGTTYNEQFF.

This clone was picked up one time. V is TRBV5-1 and J is TRBJ1-1; D perhaps matches TRBD1 (6 bases). The CDR3 sequence is 15 residues long. The V gene lost 4 bases and the J gene lost 0 bases, with 13 bases spanning the gap. The germline gives CDR1 SGHRS, CDR2 YFSETQ. CDR3 sequence reads: CASSVVAGVNTEAFF. The DNA of the CDR3 is TGCGCCAGCAGCGTGGTTGCAGGGGTGAACACTGAAGCTTTCTTT.

This clone was counted only a few times. The rearrangement uses TRBV30 and TRBJ1-1, with 7 bases matching TRBD1. The CDR3 has 14 amino acids. The V and J ends lost 4 bases and 3 bases, in that order; junction bases with no gene match: 8. CDR1 and CDR2 (germline): GTSNPN, SVGIG (reference sequence). This chain's CDR3 is CAWNRQGIDTEAFF. CDR3 bases: TGTGCCTGGAACAGACAGGGCATTGACACTGAAGCTTTCTTT.

This clone has a handful of counts. The sample carries other DNA sequences with the same CDR3. This chain joins TRBV6-5 and TRBJ2-7; D not certain. The V end lost 8 bases, the J end lost 1 base, and 6 bases lay between the germline ends. Germline V gives CDR1 MNHEY, CDR2 SVGAGI. The length of the CDR3 is 11 residues. This CDR3 reads CASSNSYEQYF. CDR3 nucleotide sequence: TGTGCCAGCTCAAATTCCTACGAGCAGTACTTC.

This clone was observed a handful of times. The V gene is TRBV19, the J gene TRBJ2-5, with TRBD2 identical over 7 bases. Germline V gene sequence: CDR1 LNHDA, CDR2 SQIVND (reference sequence). CDR3 length: 13 residues. Unmatched junction bases numbered 1, after V lost 3 bases and J lost 3 bases. In DNA, the CDR3 is TGTGCCAGTAGTATTCGGGGGGAAGAGACCCAGTACTTC. Amino acids: CASSIRGEETQYF.